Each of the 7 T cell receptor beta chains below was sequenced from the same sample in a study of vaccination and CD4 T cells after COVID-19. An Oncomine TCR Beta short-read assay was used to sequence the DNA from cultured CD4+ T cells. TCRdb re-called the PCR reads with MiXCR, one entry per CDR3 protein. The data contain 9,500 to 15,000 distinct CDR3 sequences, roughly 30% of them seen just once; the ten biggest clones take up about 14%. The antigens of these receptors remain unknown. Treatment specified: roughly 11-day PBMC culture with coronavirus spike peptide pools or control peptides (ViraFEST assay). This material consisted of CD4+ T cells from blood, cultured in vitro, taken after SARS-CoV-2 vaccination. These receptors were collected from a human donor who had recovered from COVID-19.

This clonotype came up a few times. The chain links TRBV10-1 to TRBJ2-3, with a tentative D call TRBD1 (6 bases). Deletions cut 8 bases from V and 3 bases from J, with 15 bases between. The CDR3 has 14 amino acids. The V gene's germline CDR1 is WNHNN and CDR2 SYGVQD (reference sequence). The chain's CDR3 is CASSNRERTDTQYF. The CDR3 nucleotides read TGCGCCAGCTCTAACAGGGAAAGGACAGATACGCAGTATTTT.

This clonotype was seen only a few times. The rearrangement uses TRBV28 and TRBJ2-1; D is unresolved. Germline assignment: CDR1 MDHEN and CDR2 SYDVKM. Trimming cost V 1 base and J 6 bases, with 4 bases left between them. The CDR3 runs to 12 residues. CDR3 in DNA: TGTGCCAGCAGTTTATTCGGCAATGAGCAGTTCTTC. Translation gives CASSLFGNEQFF.

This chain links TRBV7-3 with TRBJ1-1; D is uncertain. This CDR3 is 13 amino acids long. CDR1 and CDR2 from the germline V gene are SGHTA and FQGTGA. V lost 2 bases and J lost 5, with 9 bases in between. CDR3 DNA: TGTGCCAGCAGCTTAGGGTTAGGTACTGAAGCTTTCTTT. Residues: CASSLGLGTEAFF.

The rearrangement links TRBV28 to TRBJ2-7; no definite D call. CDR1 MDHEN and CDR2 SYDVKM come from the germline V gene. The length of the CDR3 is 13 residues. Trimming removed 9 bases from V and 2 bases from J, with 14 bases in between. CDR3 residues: CASTRLSPYEQYF. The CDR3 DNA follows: TGTGCCAGTACCCGGTTGAGCCCCTACGAGCAGTACTTC.

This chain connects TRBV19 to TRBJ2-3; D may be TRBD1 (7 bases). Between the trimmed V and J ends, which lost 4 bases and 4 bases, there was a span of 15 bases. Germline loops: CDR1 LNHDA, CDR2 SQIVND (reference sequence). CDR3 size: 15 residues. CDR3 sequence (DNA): TGTGCCAGTAGTACCCGACAGGGCGGGGCAGATACGCAGTATTTT. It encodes CASSTRQGGADTQYF.

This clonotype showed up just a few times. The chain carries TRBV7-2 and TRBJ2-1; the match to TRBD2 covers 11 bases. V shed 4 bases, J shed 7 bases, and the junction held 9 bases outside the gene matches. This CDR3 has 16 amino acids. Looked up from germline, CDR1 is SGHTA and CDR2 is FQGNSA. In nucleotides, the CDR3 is TGTGCCAGCAGCTCCCGCCTAGCGGGGGGTAGGAATGAGCAGTTCTTC. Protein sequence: CASSSRLAGGRNEQFF.

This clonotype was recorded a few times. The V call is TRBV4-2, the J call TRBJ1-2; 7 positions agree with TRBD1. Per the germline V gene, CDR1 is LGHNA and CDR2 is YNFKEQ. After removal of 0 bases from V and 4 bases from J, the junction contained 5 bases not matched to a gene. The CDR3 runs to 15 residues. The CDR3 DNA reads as TGTGCCAGCAGCCAAGATGTTGGGACAGTCTATGGCTACACCTTC. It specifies CASSQDVGTVYGYTF.